The clone carrying this T cell receptor beta chain was observed a handful of times. This sample stems from a study of response to subunit inactivated influenza vaccine. Germline V gene data show CDR1 as MNHEY and CDR2 as SVGEGT. V lost 1 base to trimming and J lost 5 bases, with 4 bases between them. This CDR3 comprises 12 residues. TCRdb passed the RT-PCR reads through MiXCR, listing each CDR3 protein once. The sample consists of about 540,000 distinct CDR3 sequences, approximately 20% of them appearing once. In addition, the sample was reused for a study of T cells expressing NK-cell markers. As that study records: 5'RACE template switching built TCR beta cDNA with unique molecular identifiers.

The rearrangement uses TRBV6-2 or TRBV6-3 and TRBJ2-3; D gene uncertain. The sequence was obtained from a middle-aged man who received an inactivated influenza vaccine. Material: CD4+ T cells sorted from PBMCs, obtained about 13 days after vaccination. CDR3 DNA sequence: TGTGCCAGCAGTTACTGGGAAGATACGCAGTATTTT. Translating it yields CASSYWEDTQYF.